This is a list of T cell receptor beta chains from one sample in a study of blood T cell repertoires in COVID-19. The table came from immunoSEQ multiplex PCR; TCRdb's copy has only in-frame clones and leaves some out. The sample includes 150,000 to 250,000 clones, around 79% of them seen just once. The sequenced sample was peripheral blood. These receptors originate from a woman between 35 and 50 years old with COVID-19, enrolled during active disease. Each CDR3 is given with its conserved first and last residue. A D gene is named only where the DNA matches it firmly. The size entry is marked missing in some rows and otherwise reads once, few, many or a size class.

TRBJ2-5 . TRBV29-1 . TGCAGCGTTGAACCCGGGGACCAAGAGACCCAGTACTTC CSVEPGDQETQYF
TRBJ2-2 . TRBV6-5 . TGTGCCAGCGGCCGGGACTTCATGAACACCGGGGAGCTGTTTTTT CASGRDFMNTGELFF
TRBJ1-5 . TRBV6-2/TRBV6-3 . TGTGCCAGCAGTTACCATGCCGGCAGGGCTAGCAATCAGCCCCAGCATTTT CASSYHAGRASNQPQHF
TRBJ2-3 . TRBV7-8 . TGTGCCAGCAGCTTATACGGGGGACCTAGCACAGATACGCAGTATTTT CASSLYGGPSTDTQYF
TRBJ2-7 . TRBV6-5 TRBD1 TGTGCCAGCAGTCCTGGACAGGGGAGGGAGCAGTACTTC CASSPGQGREQYF
TRBJ2-7 . TRBV7-9 . TGTGCCAGCAGCCCTGAGAGGGGGGGGAGCTCGGACGAGCAGTACTTC CASSPERGGSSDEQYF
TRBJ1-1 . TRBV5-8 TRBD1 TGTGCCAGCAGCCGAAAAGGGACAGGGCCGGGCACTGAAGCTTTCTTT CASSRKGTGPGTEAFF
TRBJ2-7 . TRBV27 TRBD2 TGTGCCAGCAGGACTAGCGGGGGGGGATACGAGCAGTACTTC CASRTSGGGYEQYF
TRBJ1-1 . TRBV19 . TGTGCCAGTAGTATAAAGGCAGGCCGTACTGAAGCTTTCTTT CASSIKAGRTEAFF
TRBJ2-1 . TRBV7-9 TRBD2 TGTGCCAGCAGCTTCGCCCAACGGCTAGCGGGAGCTAATGAGCAGTTCTTC CASSFAQRLAGANEQFF
TRBJ2-3 few TRBV5-1 TRBD2 TGCGCCAGCAGAGGGGCGGGGGGGACCACAGATACGCAGTATTTT CASRGAGGTTDTQYF
TRBJ2-6 . TRBV5-6 . TGTGCCAGCAGCCTAGGGACTCGCCTCTCTGGGGCCAACGTCCTGACTTTC CASSLGTRLSGANVLTF
TRBJ1-3 . TRBV7-8 . TGTGCCAGCAGCGCCTGGGGGGGGTTCGTCTCTGGAAACACCATATATTTT CASSAWGGFVSGNTIYF
TRBJ2-1 . TRBV5-1 TRBD2 TGCGCCAGCAGCCCGGGAGCGGGGTTATACAATGAGCAGTTCTTC CASSPGAGLYNEQFF
TRBJ2-5 . TRBV29-1 TRBD1 TGCAGCGTTGTGGGGGGACAGGCAAGGTTAGAGACCCAGTACTTC CSVVGGQARLETQYF
TRBJ2-7 . TRBV30 . TGTGCCTGGAGTAGCGGTCACGGCCCGAGGAGACCCTCCTACGAGCAGTACTTC CAWSSGHGPRRPSYEQYF
TRBJ2-7 . TRBV19 TRBD2 TGTGCCAGTAGTACGACTAGCGGAGAAAACTACGAGCAGTACTTC CASSTTSGENYEQYF
TRBJ1-1 . TRBV20-1 . TGCAGTGCTAGTTTACTCAGCGGGGCTTTCTTT CSASLLSGAFF
TRBJ2-3 . TRBV10-2 TRBD1 TGCGCCAGCAGAACAGGGGCTTCAGCAGATACGCAGTATTTT CASRTGASADTQYF
TRBJ2-5 . TRBV29-1 TRBD2 TGCAGCGTTTCCGGACTAGCGGGGACCGAGACCCAGTACTTC CSVSGLAGTETQYF
TRBJ2-7 . TRBV5-1 . TGCGCCAGCAGCTTGCAATCCGGGATCTACGAGCAGTACTTC CASSLQSGIYEQYF
TRBJ1-1 . TRBV9 TRBD1 TGTGCCAGCAGCGCAACGGGACAGGAAGCTTTCTTT CASSATGQEAFF
TRBJ2-1 . TRBV29-1 . TGCAGCGTTGATCCGCAGGGGCAAATTTACAATGAGCAGTTCTTC CSVDPQGQIYNEQFF
TRBJ2-7 many TRBV7-2 TRBD1 TGTGCCAGCAGCCCCTACCGGGACAGGGTAATCCACGAGCAGTACTTC CASSPYRDRVIHEQYF
TRBJ2-7 . TRBV11-2 TRBD1 TGTGCCAGCAGCTTAGGGGGACAGGGCTACTACGAGCAGTACTTC CASSLGGQGYYEQYF
TRBJ1-2 . TRBV3-1/TRBV3-2 . TGTGCCAGCAGCCAAACCCGGGTCCTCGGGGGCTACACCTTC CASSQTRVLGGYTF
TRBJ2-5 . TRBV7-2 . TGTGCCAGCAGTCATAACGGAGAGACCCAGTACTTC CASSHNGETQYF
TRBJ2-3 . TRBV6-2/TRBV6-3 . TGTGCCAGCAGTTGGGGGGCAGATACGCAGTATTTT CASSWGADTQYF
TRBJ2-5 . TRBV5-1 . TGCGCCAGCAGCCCCAGGGTCCAAGAGACCCAGTACTTC CASSPRVQETQYF
TRBJ2-7 . TRBV19 TRBD1 TGTGCCAGTAGTTTTGGGGGACAGGGATCCTACGAGCAGTACTTC CASSFGGQGSYEQYF
TRBJ2-7 . TRBV7-7 TRBD1 TGTGCCAGCAGCGCGTATCCGGGACAGGAGAACGAGCAGTACTTC CASSAYPGQENEQYF
TRBJ2-3 . TRBV5-1 TRBD1 TGCGCCAGCAGCGACAGGGGTCGGGAGGATACGCAGTATTTT CASSDRGREDTQYF
TRBJ2-7 once TRBV11-2 TRBD1 TGTGCCAGCAGCTTAGCTACAGGGGGCTACGAGCAGTACTTC CASSLATGGYEQYF
TRBJ1-3 . TRBV5-1 . TGCGCCAGCAAGAGTGCGCAGGGTGCTGGAAACACCATATATTTT CASKSAQGAGNTIYF
TRBJ2-3 . TRBV30 TRBD2 TGTGCCTGGAGTGGACTAAGCGGGGGGGCCGGGGGGAATACGCAGTATTTT CAWSGLSGGAGGNTQYF
TRBJ1-1 . TRBV19 . TGTGCCAGTAGAACGGGGGGACGGACGGAAGCTTTCTTT CASRTGGRTEAFF
TRBJ2-1 . TRBV24-1 . TGTGCCACCAGTGATTCCCAGGGGTCCTACAATGAGCAGTTCTTC CATSDSQGSYNEQFF
TRBJ2-2 . TRBV4-3 . TGCGCCAGCAGCCAAGGGGGCGGAACGAACACCGGGGAGCTGTTTTTT CASSQGGGTNTGELFF
TRBJ2-6 . TRBV13 TRBD2 TGTGCCAGCAGCTTAATGAGCGGGGGGTACTACGGGGCCAACGTCCTGACTTTC CASSLMSGGYYGANVLTF
TRBJ2-3 . TRBV7-2 . TGTGCCAGCAAACCGGGCGGGGTCACAGATACGCAGTATTTT CASKPGGVTDTQYF
TRBJ1-4 once TRBV6-5 . TGTGCCAGCAGACGACAGGATGAAAAACTGTTTTTT CASRRQDEKLFF
TRBJ1-2 . TRBV10-2 TRBD1 TGCGCCAGCAGTGGTTCAGGGGGTGGCTACACCTTC CASSGSGGGYTF
TRBJ2-1 . TRBV5-1 . TGCGCCAGCAGCTTGATGGGGAGCTCCTACAATGAGCAGTTCTTC CASSLMGSSYNEQFF
TRBJ1-3 . TRBV28 . TGTGCCAGCAGTCCCCCGGGAGGCTCTGGAAACACCATATATTTT CASSPPGGSGNTIYF
TRBJ2-1 . TRBV24-1 . TGTGCCACCAGAGGACCGGGACTCCTCGGCAATGAGCAGTTCTTC CATRGPGLLGNEQFF
TRBJ2-1 . TRBV10-3 TRBD1 TGTGCCATCAGTGGTTCAGGGACAGGGGGTGGTGAGCAGTTCTTC CAISGSGTGGGEQFF
TRBJ2-7 few TRBV27 . TGTGCCAGCAGTAAGCGGAACTCCTACGAGCAGTACTTC CASSKRNSYEQYF
TRBJ2-5 . TRBV24-1 . TGTGCCACCAGTGATTTAGGGGCCCGGGAGACCCAGTACTTC CATSDLGARETQYF
TRBJ1-4 . TRBV19 . TGTGCCAGTCGGAGAGTTGCAACTAATGAAAAACTGTTTTTT CASRRVATNEKLFF